These 12 T cell receptor beta chains were all obtained from the same sample, sequenced in a study of OX40 agonist ivuxolimab in advanced cancers. The method was immunoSEQ multiplex PCR; TCRdb's version includes in-frame clones alone and lacks a portion of them. The sample includes about 79,000 clones, over 75% of them seen just once. The sample consisted of CD4+ or CD8+ T cells sorted from blood, taken in a trial of the OX40 agonist ivuxolimab. These receptors were taken from an adult with an advanced solid tumor such as melanoma, head and neck, liver or kidney cancer.

This rearrangement joins TRBV4-2 to TRBJ1-1; 7 nucleotides match TRBD1. With V trimmed by 0 bases and J by 9 bases, 4 bases remained unmatched. Germline loops: CDR1 LGHNA, CDR2 YNFKEQ. The CDR3 is 13 residues long. In nucleotides, the CDR3 is TGTGCCAGCAGCCAAGAAGGAAGGGGGCAAGCTTTCTTT. Translating gives CASSQEGRGQAFF.

V and J are TRBV4-2 and TRBJ2-2; TRBD2 matches at 11 bases. Germline values: CDR1 LGHNA, CDR2 YNFKEQ. This CDR3 has 18 residues. The V gene end was trimmed by 5 bases and the J gene end by 2 bases; junction bases not matched to a gene: 10. The CDR3 sequence: CASSKLAGADQNTGELFF. As DNA, the CDR3 is TGTGCCAGCAGCAAACTAGCGGGGGCCGACCAAAACACCGGGGAGCTGTTTTTT.

This clone is labeled medium-sized. This chain connects TRBV5-6 to TRBJ2-2; D gene uncertain. V was cut by 0 bases and J by 6 bases, with 6 bases left in between. The CDR3 has 13 amino acids. CDR1 is SGHDT, CDR2 YYEEEE, per germline. CDR3 sequence: CASSLGEAGELFF. Here the CDR3 DNA reads TGTGCCAGCAGCTTGGGGGAAGCCGGGGAGCTGTTTTTT.

This clone was seen just once. The chain couples TRBV2 to TRBJ1-3; D is unclear. The CDR3 extends over 13 amino acids. Germline lookup yields CDR1 SNHLY and CDR2 FYNNEI. Trimming left V 8 bases short and J 0 bases short, with 8 bases between. CDR3 protein: CASGLDSGNTIYF. DNA of the CDR3: TGTGCCAGCGGGTTGGACTCTGGAAACACCATATATTTT.

The chain combines TRBV7-9 with TRBJ1-1; 7 bases agree with TRBD1. Trimming took 4 bases from V and 5 from J; bases not matched to a gene: 7. The germline gives CDR1 SEHNR, CDR2 FQNEAQ (reference sequence). CDR3 length equals 14 residues. In nucleotides, the CDR3 is TGTGCCAGCAGCTCGGGACAGCTCGTTACTGAAGCTTTCTTT. Encoded protein: CASSSGQLVTEAFF.

The rearrangement uses TRBV4-1 and TRBJ1-3, with a weak D call TRBD1 (6 bases). Trimming pared 0 bases from V and 3 bases from J, leaving 9 bases between. The CDR3 sequence is 15 residues long. CDR1 is MGHRA, CDR2 YSYEKL, per germline. The CDR3 nucleotides are TGCGCCAGCAGCCAAGACCCAGGGGTTGGAAACACCATATATTTT. This translates into CASSQDPGVGNTIYF.

The DNA for the CDR3 is TGTGCCAGCAGCTTAGGTTTACGAGGGGCTCTCTACAATGAGCAGTTCTTC. It specifies CASSLGLRGALYNEQFF. This chain uses TRBV7-2 with TRBJ2-1, with D perhaps assigned TRBD1 or TRBD2 (5 bases each). The length of the CDR3 is 17 residues. Per germline, CDR1 SGHTA and CDR2 FQGNSA. V lost 1 base, J lost 3 bases, and 16 bases lay in between.

The chain has TRBV5-6 and TRBJ2-5; no definite D call. Judging by the DNA end, TRBJ2-7 fits better; the J call may be wrong. The germline V gene encodes CDR1 SGHDT and CDR2 YYEEEE. This CDR3 comprises 13 residues. CDR3 region: CASSLAQTYEQYF. The CDR3 region has the DNA TGTGCCAGCAGCTTGGCTCAGACCTACGAGCAGTACTTC.

The CDR3 reads CASSLLGGAGTEAFF. In DNA, the CDR3 is TGTGCCAGCAGCTTATTGGGGGGCGCCGGAACTGAAGCTTTCTTT. This chain links TRBV11-3 with TRBJ1-1, with a possible D match to TRBD1 (6 bases). CDR1 is SGHNT and CDR2 is YENEEA in the germline V gene. The CDR3 is made up of 15 amino acids. V shed 2 bases and J shed 5 bases, with 15 bases lying between them. The variable domain in full, completed from reference TRBV11-3 and TRBJ1-1, reads EAGVVQSPRYKIIEKKQPVAFWCNPISGHNTLYWYLQNLGQGPELLIRYENEEAVDDSQLPKDRFSAERLKGVDSTLKIQPAELGDSAVYLCASSLLGGAGTEAFFGQGTRLTVV.

In this sample, this clone turned up once. This sequence joins TRBV21-1 and TRBJ2-2; the table gives TRBD2 as D, unverified against the DNA. TRBV21-1 is a documented pseudogene. The CDR3 runs to 13 residues. The CDR3 DNA sequence: TGTGCCAGCACGTCTTCGGACACCGGGGAGCTGTTTTTT. It translates to CASTSSDTGELFF.

This chain uses TRBV7-9 with TRBJ2-1; 9 nucleotides match TRBD2. The germline gives CDR1 SEHNR, CDR2 FQNEAQ (reference sequence). CDR3 length: 14 residues. Unmatched junction bases numbered 7, after V lost 1 base and J lost 12 bases. CDR3 DNA: TGTGCCAGCAGCTTAGAGGGACTAGCCCGGGTGCAGTTCTTC. This encodes CASSLEGLARVQFF.

This chain connects TRBV7-9 to TRBJ2-7; D possibly corresponds to TRBD2 (6 bases). Germline V gene data show CDR1 as SEHNR and CDR2 as FQNEAQ (reference sequence). The germline V and J ends were trimmed by 5 bases and 10 bases, with 15 bases remaining between them. The CDR3 is 12 amino acids. This CDR3 is CASSPQGAGQYF. The CDR3, as DNA: TGTGCCAGCAGCCCCCAAGGCGCGGGACAGTACTTC.